A single sample is the source of the 21 T cell receptor beta chains below, sequenced in a study of blood T cell repertoires in COVID-19. The data were produced by immunoSEQ multiplex PCR, yet TCRdb's version contains in-frame clones alone and is incomplete. The sample consists of about 170,000 clones, around four fifths of them appearing once. Material: peripheral blood. The source is a woman older than 75 with COVID-19, enrolled during active disease.

V usage is TRBV30 and J usage is TRBJ1-1, with TRBD1 as a possible D gene (5 bases). The germline CDR1 and CDR2 sequences are GTSNPN and SVGIG (reference sequence). V shed 4 bases and J shed 1 base, with 16 bases lying between them. This CDR3 region has 15 residues. CDR3 amino acids: CAWIRWGDPNTEAFF. The CDR3 DNA is TGTGCCTGGATTCGGTGGGGGGACCCGAACACTGAAGCTTTCTTT.

The V and J genes are TRBV4-1 and TRBJ2-3; 10 bases align to TRBD2. The V gene end was trimmed by 3 bases and the J gene end by 6 bases; junction bases not matched to a gene: 9. This CDR3 has 16 amino acids. Germline CDR1 is MGHRA and CDR2 is YSYEKL. The CDR3 protein is CASSQLAGASRDTQYF. For the CDR3, the DNA is TGCGCCAGCAGCCAGCTAGCGGGGGCTAGCAGGGATACGCAGTATTTT.

The chain has TRBV13 and TRBJ1-6, with TRBD1 matching 9 bases. The CDR3 has 19 residues. Trimming at V came to 8 bases and at J to 5 bases, leaving 19 bases not matched to a gene. Germline lookup yields CDR1 PRHDT and CDR2 FYEKMQ (reference sequence). CDR3 protein: CASVRRDRVLSADNSPLHF. In DNA, the CDR3 is TGTGCCAGCGTCCGGCGGGACAGGGTTTTGTCGGCCGATAATTCACCCCTCCACTTT. The variable domain in full, with the rest retrieved from reference TRBV13 and TRBJ1-6, is AAGVIQSPRHLIKEKRETATLKCYPIPRHDTVYWYQQGPGQDPQFLISFYEKMQSDKGSIPDRFSAQQFSDYHSELNMSSLELGDSALYFCASVRRDRVLSADNSPLHFGNGTRLTVT.

The CDR3 protein is CASILQGAGRAFF. The CDR3 nucleotides are TGTGCCAGCATCCTACAGGGGGCCGGGAGAGCTTTCTTT. The rearrangement links TRBV2 to TRBJ1-1; TRBD1 matches 9 bases. Germline V gives CDR1 SNHLY, CDR2 FYNNEI. The V and J ends lost 7 bases and 10 bases, in that order; junction bases with no gene match: 10. The CDR3 runs to 13 residues.

Note on this clone: Germline and junction disagree at one end, which may indicate a read error. This chain joins TRBV7-7 and TRBJ1-4, with unresolved D. The CDR3 sequence is 13 residues long. Germline V CDR1 and CDR2: SSHAT, FNYEAQ (reference sequence). CDR3 protein: CASSRGVEEKLFF. CDR3 coding DNA: TGTGCTAGCAGCCGCGGGGTCGAGGAAAAACTGTTTTTT.

This chain connects TRBV11-2 to TRBJ2-1; maybe TRBD2 (6 bases). The CDR3 has 15 amino acids. Germline assignment: CDR1 SGHAT and CDR2 FQNNGV. The germline V and J ends were trimmed by 2 bases and 10 bases, with 18 bases remaining between them. In DNA, the CDR3 is TGTGCCAGCAGCTTACGTGGGGGAGGAATACGGGAGCAGTTCTTC. It translates to CASSLRGGGIREQFF.

This clone was seen only a few times. Distinct nucleotide sequences in the sample also encode this CDR3. The chain has TRBV3-1 (or the pseudogene TRBV3-2) and TRBJ1-5; 7 bases match TRBD1. This CDR3 region has 14 residues. Germline V gene lookup returns CDR1 LGHDT and CDR2 YNNKEL (reference sequence). The J segment lost 2 bases and the V segment lost 5 bases, leaving 3 bases of the junction unmatched. CDR3 nucleotides: TGTGCCAGCAGCTTAGGGACAGGCAATCAGCCCCAGCATTTT. It encodes CASSLGTGNQPQHF.

The chain uses TRBV5-1 and TRBJ1-4; 7 nucleotides agree with TRBD1. The CDR3 sequence is 15 residues long. J gave up 11 bases and V 4 bases, and 14 bases lay outside the gene matches. The germline gives CDR1 SGHRS, CDR2 YFSETQ. CDR3 in amino acids: CASSPAAGTASKLFF. DNA of the CDR3: TGCGCCAGCAGCCCAGCCGCCGGGACAGCTTCGAAACTGTTTTTT.

This chain uses TRBV5-1 with TRBJ2-5, with TRBD1 matching 9 bases. The trim removed 6 bases at V and 5 bases at J, leaving 14 bases unmatched. The germline gives CDR1 SGHRS, CDR2 YFSETQ. CDR3 size: 16 residues. The CDR3 protein is CASIPLPGGQGETQYF. Here the CDR3 DNA reads TGCGCCAGCATCCCCCTGCCGGGGGGACAGGGCGAGACCCAGTACTTC.

In DNA form, the CDR3 reads TGTGCCAGCAGGCCAGGGGGCCTGGGGGATACGCAGTATTTT. Amino acid sequence: CASRPGGLGDTQYF. This chain connects TRBV28 to TRBJ2-3, with 8 bases that match TRBD1. J was trimmed by 6 bases and V by 6 bases; bases with no gene match: 8. This CDR3 is built from 14 residues. CDR1 is MDHEN and CDR2 is SYDVKM in the germline V gene. Combining the CDR3 with reference TRBV28 and TRBJ2-3 gives the whole variable domain DVKVTQSSRYLVKRTGEKVFLECVQDMDHENMFWYRQDPGLGLRLIYFSYDVKMKEKGDIPEGYSVSREKKERFSLILESASTNQTSMYLCASRPGGLGDTQYFGPGTRLTVL.

The chain carries TRBV2 and TRBJ2-1, with D perhaps matching TRBD2 (5 bases). The CDR3 contains 13 residues. Between the trimmed V and J ends, which lost 5 bases and 0 bases, there was a span of 5 bases. The germline CDR1 and CDR2 sequences are SNHLY and FYNNEI. The CDR3 region has the DNA TGTGCCAGCAGTCGGGACTCCTACAATGAGCAGTTCTTC. This translates into CASSRDSYNEQFF.

A single count supports this clone. V gene TRBV5-4 combines with J gene TRBJ2-2; possibly TRBD2 for D (6 bases). The V end was cut by 0 bases, the J end by 8 bases, with 11 bases between. Germline CDR1 reads SGHNT; CDR2 reads YYREEE (reference sequence). The CDR3 runs to 14 residues. CDR3 in DNA: TGTGCCAGCAGCTTGGGGCTAGCGCAGGGGGAGCTGTTTTTT. Translated: CASSLGLAQGELFF.

The chain is built from TRBV6-5 and TRBJ2-5; D possibly corresponds to TRBD1 (5 bases). Trimming shortened V by 0 bases and J by 3 bases, and 8 bases separated the two germline ends. The CDR3 has 14 residues. Per the germline V gene, CDR1 is MNHEY and CDR2 is SVGAGI. In DNA form, the CDR3 reads TGTGCCAGCAGTTACTCGTACAGGAAAGAGACCCAGTACTTC. Encoded protein: CASSYSYRKETQYF.

This rearrangement joins TRBV6-5 to TRBJ1-1, with D possibly matching TRBD1 (6 bases). Germline V gene lookup returns CDR1 MNHEY and CDR2 SVGAGI. This CDR3 has 14 residues. Deletions cut 5 bases from V and 0 bases from J, with 10 bases between. CDR3 protein: CASSPDRLNTEAFF. The CDR3 DNA reads TGTGCCAGCAGTCCTGACAGGTTGAACACTGAAGCTTTCTTT.

The chain has TRBV29-1 and TRBJ2-1; 8 nucleotides agree with TRBD1. This CDR3 region has 16 residues. Trimming removed 4 bases from V and 6 bases from J; junction bases left unmatched: 14. Germline loops: CDR1 SQVTM, CDR2 ANQGSEA. The CDR3 DNA reads as TGCAGCGTTGGGTCCCCAGGGGGCAGGCCCTCCAATGAGCAGTTCTTC. It specifies CSVGSPGGRPSNEQFF.

The chain uses TRBV7-2 and TRBJ1-2; possible D gene TRBD1, 6 bases. Looked up from germline, CDR1 is SGHTA and CDR2 is FQGNSA. Trimming removed 2 bases at V and 2 bases at J, with 15 bases between. There are 16 residues in the CDR3. The CDR3 loop is CASSLTYGQRNYGYTF. In DNA, the CDR3 is TGTGCCAGCAGCTTAACGTACGGACAGCGAAACTATGGCTACACCTTC.

V and J are TRBV14 and TRBJ2-2; D is possibly TRBD2 (5 bases). V lost 1 base to trimming and J lost 7 bases, with 7 bases between them. The CDR3 length is 13 residues. In germline, CDR1 is SGHDN, CDR2 FVKESK. The CDR3 DNA is TGTGCCAGCAGCCAAGGAGGGAACGGGGAGCTGTTTTTT. It is translated as CASSQGGNGELFF. The full variable domain, completed using reference TRBV14 and TRBJ2-2, is EAGVTQFPSHSVIEKGQTVTLRCDPISGHDNLYWYRRVMGKEIKFLLHFVKESKQDESGMPNNRFLAERTGGTYSTLKVQPAELEDSGVYFCASSQGGNGELFFGEGSRLTVL.

On this clone itself: One junction end does not reproduce the germline sequence, and a read error may be involved. This chain uses TRBV9 with TRBJ2-1, with 9 nucleotides matching TRBD2. The CDR3 sequence is 15 residues long. Per the germline V gene, CDR1 is SGDLS and CDR2 is YYNGEE. The CDR3 DNA sequence: TGTGCCAGCAGTGTAGGGGGACTAGCAATAAACGAGCAGTTCTTC. Translating it yields CASSVGGLAINEQFF.

This chain joins TRBV29-1 and TRBJ1-2, with 9 bases lining up with TRBD1. Germline trimming cut 6 bases from V and 10 bases from J; bases unmatched to any gene: 9. This CDR3 comprises 12 residues. The germline gives CDR1 SQVTM, CDR2 ANQGSEA. The CDR3 DNA sequence: TGCAGCGTGATGGGACAGGGACAGTCCTACACCTTC. It specifies CSVMGQGQSYTF.

The rearrangement uses TRBV28 and TRBJ1-2; 12 bases are shared with TRBD1. The CDR3 is 15 amino acids. Germline CDR1 and CDR2: MDHEN and SYDVKM. With V trimmed by 6 bases and J by 5 bases, 7 bases remained unmatched. CDR3 DNA sequence: TGTGCCAGCAGGGGACAGGGGGCGGGACCATATGGCTACACCTTC. Amino acids: CASRGQGAGPYGYTF.

Here the CDR3 reads CASSGGAGGTEAFF. Here the CDR3 DNA reads TGTGCCAGCAGTGGTGGGGCAGGGGGCACTGAAGCTTTCTTT. The chain recombines TRBV6-2 or TRBV6-3 with TRBJ1-1; TRBD1 matches 7 bases. The germline gives CDR1 MNHEY, CDR2 SVGEGT. V lost 5 bases, J lost 4 bases, and 7 bases stayed unmatched. This CDR3 has 14 residues.